This is a list of T cell receptor beta chains from one sample in a study of CXCR3-negative and CXCR3-positive naive CD8 T cells. TCRdb reprocessed the 5' RACE reads; each CDR3 protein has one entry and no DNA is given. This table lists 35,000 to 45,000 distinct CDR3 sequences. The sequenced sample consisted of naive CXCR3- CD8+ T cells from blood. Receptors were obtained from a human donor in good health. Some clones in this sample may be carry-over from other donors' samples. CDR3s include the opening cysteine and the closing phenylalanine or tryptophan. Each record gives: J gene, V gene, clone size, CDR3 protein. The size entry is marked missing in some rows and otherwise reads once, few, many or a size class.

J gene: TRBJ2-7
V gene: TRBV28
clone size: NA
CDR3 protein: CASSRSHRDTYEQYF

J gene: TRBJ2-1
V gene: TRBV18
clone size: NA
CDR3 protein: CASSPSRVAGPHLHEQFF

J gene: TRBJ2-3
V gene: TRBV7-2
clone size: NA
CDR3 protein: CASSPLAGEYTQYF

J gene: TRBJ2-2
V gene: TRBV5-1
clone size: NA
CDR3 protein: CASVPTGHRELFF

J gene: TRBJ2-1
V gene: TRBV7-2
clone size: NA
CDR3 protein: CASSLALRGVNEQFF

J gene: TRBJ1-5
V gene: TRBV20-1
clone size: NA
CDR3 protein: CSAFSGFADSNQPQHF

J gene: TRBJ1-2
V gene: TRBV4-3
clone size: NA
CDR3 protein: CASSQVGTAYGYTF

J gene: TRBJ2-7
V gene: TRBV7-8
clone size: NA
CDR3 protein: CASSSNSLAAQYEQYF

J gene: TRBJ1-4
V gene: TRBV29-1
clone size: NA
CDR3 protein: CSVEATADEKLFF

J gene: TRBJ2-7
V gene: TRBV20-1
clone size: NA
CDR3 protein: CSARRFGDLVIREQYF

J gene: TRBJ2-7
V gene: TRBV9
clone size: NA
CDR3 protein: CASSVGPLAGAYEQYF

J gene: TRBJ2-3
V gene: TRBV7-2
clone size: NA
CDR3 protein: CASTKDRADPDTQYF

J gene: TRBJ2-7
V gene: TRBV20-1
clone size: NA
CDR3 protein: CSALRTSGGSSYEQYF

J gene: TRBJ2-1
V gene: TRBV7-9
clone size: NA
CDR3 protein: CASSSPGAYNEQFF

J gene: TRBJ2-1
V gene: TRBV6-2/TRBV6-3
clone size: NA
CDR3 protein: CASSPGVYNEQFF

J gene: TRBJ2-7
V gene: TRBV28
clone size: NA
CDR3 protein: CASSPYLAGASYEQYF

J gene: TRBJ2-1
V gene: TRBV28
clone size: NA
CDR3 protein: CASSLGPQIIEQFF

J gene: TRBJ1-5
V gene: TRBV21-1
clone size: NA
CDR3 protein: CARPGPREQPQHF

J gene: TRBJ2-7
V gene: TRBV2
clone size: NA
CDR3 protein: CASSAFDTSGRTPYEQYF

J gene: TRBJ2-7
V gene: TRBV29-1
clone size: NA
CDR3 protein: CSVASRSYEQYF

J gene: TRBJ2-3
V gene: TRBV12-3/TRBV12-4
clone size: NA
CDR3 protein: CASSSADTQYF

J gene: TRBJ2-2
V gene: TRBV6-2/TRBV6-3
clone size: medium-sized
CDR3 protein: CASSSQTVTAGELFF

J gene: TRBJ2-3
V gene: TRBV5-6
clone size: NA
CDR3 protein: CASSSLARADTQYF

J gene: TRBJ2-3
V gene: TRBV29-1
clone size: NA
CDR3 protein: CSVEPRQGSDTQYF

J gene: TRBJ2-5
V gene: TRBV6-2/TRBV6-3
clone size: NA
CDR3 protein: CASSSWSSDDQETQYF

J gene: TRBJ2-5
V gene: TRBV23-1
clone size: NA
CDR3 protein: CASSLLGRKRGGIRYF

J gene: TRBJ2-7
V gene: TRBV24-1
clone size: NA
CDR3 protein: CATSVGYEQYF

J gene: TRBJ2-2
V gene: TRBV12-3/TRBV12-4
clone size: NA
CDR3 protein: CASSFLAVNTGELFF

J gene: TRBJ1-2
V gene: TRBV29-1
clone size: NA
CDR3 protein: CSVEDHRVGYGYTF

J gene: TRBJ2-2
V gene: TRBV29-1
clone size: NA
CDR3 protein: CSATTTGSTGELFF

J gene: TRBJ1-1
V gene: TRBV29-1
clone size: NA
CDR3 protein: CSASGGNTEAFF

J gene: TRBJ2-1
V gene: TRBV7-3
clone size: NA
CDR3 protein: CASSPWEQGVYNEQFF

J gene: TRBJ2-1
V gene: TRBV14
clone size: NA
CDR3 protein: CASSQVGLALYNEQFF

J gene: TRBJ1-2
V gene: TRBV5-6
clone size: NA
CDR3 protein: CASSLGQGSYGYTF

J gene: TRBJ1-3
V gene: TRBV15
clone size: NA
CDR3 protein: CATSRDSSRSSGNTIYF

J gene: TRBJ2-1
V gene: TRBV20-1
clone size: NA
CDR3 protein: CSASNPGSSYNEQFF

J gene: TRBJ2-2
V gene: TRBV6-2/TRBV6-3
clone size: NA
CDR3 protein: CASRRTGFNTGELFF

J gene: TRBJ2-3
V gene: TRBV16
clone size: NA
CDR3 protein: CASSQPGQGEDTQYF